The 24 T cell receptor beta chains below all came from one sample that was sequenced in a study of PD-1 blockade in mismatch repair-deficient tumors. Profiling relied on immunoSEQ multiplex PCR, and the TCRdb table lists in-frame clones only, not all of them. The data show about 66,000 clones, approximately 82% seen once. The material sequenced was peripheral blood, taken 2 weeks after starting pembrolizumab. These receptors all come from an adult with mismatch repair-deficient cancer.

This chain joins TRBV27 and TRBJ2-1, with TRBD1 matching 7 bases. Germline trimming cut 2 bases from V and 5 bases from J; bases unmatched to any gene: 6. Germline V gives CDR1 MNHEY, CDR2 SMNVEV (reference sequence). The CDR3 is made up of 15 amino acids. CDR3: CASSLLGTENNEQFF. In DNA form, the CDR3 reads TGTGCCAGCAGTTTACTCGGGACAGAGAACAATGAGCAGTTCTTC.

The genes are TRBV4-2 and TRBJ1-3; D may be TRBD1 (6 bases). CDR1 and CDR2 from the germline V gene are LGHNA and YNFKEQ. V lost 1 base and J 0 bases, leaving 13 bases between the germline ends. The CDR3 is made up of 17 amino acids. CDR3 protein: CASSQATTGSSGNTIYF. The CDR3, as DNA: TGTGCCAGCAGCCAAGCCACGACAGGTAGCTCTGGAAACACCATATATTTT.

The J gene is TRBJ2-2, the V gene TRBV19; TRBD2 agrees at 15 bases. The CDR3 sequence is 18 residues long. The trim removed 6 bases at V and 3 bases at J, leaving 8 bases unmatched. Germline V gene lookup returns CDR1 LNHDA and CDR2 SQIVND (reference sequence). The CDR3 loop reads CASRGLAGGRVDTGELFF. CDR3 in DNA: TGTGCCAGTAGGGGACTAGCGGGAGGTAGGGTAGACACCGGGGAGCTGTTTTTT.

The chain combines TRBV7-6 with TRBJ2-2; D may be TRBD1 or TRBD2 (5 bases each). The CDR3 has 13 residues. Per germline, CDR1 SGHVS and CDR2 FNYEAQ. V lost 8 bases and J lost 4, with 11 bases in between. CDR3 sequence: CASGAGFTGELFF. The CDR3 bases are TGTGCCAGCGGGGCGGGCTTCACCGGGGAGCTGTTTTTT.

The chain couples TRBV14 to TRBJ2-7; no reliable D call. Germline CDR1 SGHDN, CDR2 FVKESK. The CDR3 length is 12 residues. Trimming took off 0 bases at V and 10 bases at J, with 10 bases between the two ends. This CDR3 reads CASSQDLPIQYF. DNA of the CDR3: TGTGCCAGCAGCCAAGATCTACCGATACAGTACTTC.

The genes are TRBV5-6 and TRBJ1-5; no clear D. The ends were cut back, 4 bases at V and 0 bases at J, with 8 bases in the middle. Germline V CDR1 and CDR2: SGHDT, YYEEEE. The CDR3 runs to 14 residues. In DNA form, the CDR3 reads TGTGCCAGCAGCCTGGGAGGTAGCAATCAGCCCCAGCATTTT. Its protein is CASSLGGSNQPQHF.

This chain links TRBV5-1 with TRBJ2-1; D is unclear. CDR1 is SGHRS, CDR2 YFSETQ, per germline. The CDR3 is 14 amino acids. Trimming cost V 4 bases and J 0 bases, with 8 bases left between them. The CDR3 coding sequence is TGCGCCAGCAGCCCAGAAAGCTCCTACAATGAGCAGTTCTTC. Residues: CASSPESSYNEQFF.

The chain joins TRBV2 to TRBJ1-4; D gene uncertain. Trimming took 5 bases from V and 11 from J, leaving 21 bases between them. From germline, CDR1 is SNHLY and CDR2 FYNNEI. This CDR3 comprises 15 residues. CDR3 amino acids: CASSLGRAPTEKLFF. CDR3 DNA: TGTGCCAGCAGTCTAGGGCGGGCCCCAACAGAGAAACTGTTTTTT.

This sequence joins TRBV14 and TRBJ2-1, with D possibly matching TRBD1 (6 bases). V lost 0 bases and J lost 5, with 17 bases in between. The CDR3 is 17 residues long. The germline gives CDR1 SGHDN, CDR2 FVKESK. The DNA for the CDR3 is TGTGCCAGCAGCCAAGAAACAGGGCCCTATAGCAACAATGAGCAGTTCTTC. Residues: CASSQETGPYSNNEQFF.

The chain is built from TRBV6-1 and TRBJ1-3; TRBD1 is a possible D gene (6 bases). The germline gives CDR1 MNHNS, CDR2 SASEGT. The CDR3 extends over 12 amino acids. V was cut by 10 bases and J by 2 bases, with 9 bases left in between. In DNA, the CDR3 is TGTGCCACAGGGGAACCTGGAAACACCATATATTTT. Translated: CATGEPGNTIYF.

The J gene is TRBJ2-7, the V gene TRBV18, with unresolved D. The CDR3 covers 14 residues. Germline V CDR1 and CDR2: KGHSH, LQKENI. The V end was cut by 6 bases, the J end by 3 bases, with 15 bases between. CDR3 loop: CASSLGPSNYEQYF. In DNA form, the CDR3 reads TGTGCCAGCTCCCTCGGACCAAGCAACTACGAGCAGTACTTC.

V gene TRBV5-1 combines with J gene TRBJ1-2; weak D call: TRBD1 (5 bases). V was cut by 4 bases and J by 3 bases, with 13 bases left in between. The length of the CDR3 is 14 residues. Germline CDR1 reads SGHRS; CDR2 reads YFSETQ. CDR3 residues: CASSPKGADYGYTF. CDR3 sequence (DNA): TGCGCCAGCAGCCCAAAAGGGGCCGACTATGGCTACACCTTC.

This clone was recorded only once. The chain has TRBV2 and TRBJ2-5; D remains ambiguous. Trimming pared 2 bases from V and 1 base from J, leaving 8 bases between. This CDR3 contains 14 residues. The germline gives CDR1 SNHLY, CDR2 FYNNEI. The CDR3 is CASSELTLQETQYF. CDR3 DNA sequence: TGTGCCAGCAGTGAACTCACACTCCAAGAGACCCAGTACTTC. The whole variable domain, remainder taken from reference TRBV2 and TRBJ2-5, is EPEVTQTPSHQVTQMGQEVILRCVPISNHLYFYWYRQILGQKVEFLVSFYNNEISEKSEIFDDQFSVERPDGSNFTLKIRSTKLEDSAMYFCASSELTLQETQYFGPGTRLLVL.

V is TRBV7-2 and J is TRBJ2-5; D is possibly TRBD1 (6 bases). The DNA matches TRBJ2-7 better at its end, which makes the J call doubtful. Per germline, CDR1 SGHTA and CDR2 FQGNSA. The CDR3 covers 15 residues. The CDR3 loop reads CASSSSGHPSYEQYF. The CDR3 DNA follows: TGTGCCAGCAGCTCCTCGGGACACCCCTCCTACGAGCAGTACTTC.

CDR3 loop: CASSRRGNTGELFF. The DNA for the CDR3 is TGTGCCAGCAGCCGCAGGGGGAACACCGGGGAGCTGTTTTTT. This sequence joins TRBV7-6 and TRBJ2-2; weak D call: TRBD1 (6 bases). Germline assignment: CDR1 SGHVS and CDR2 FNYEAQ. This CDR3 has 14 residues. Trimming left V 5 bases short and J 1 base short, with 8 bases between.

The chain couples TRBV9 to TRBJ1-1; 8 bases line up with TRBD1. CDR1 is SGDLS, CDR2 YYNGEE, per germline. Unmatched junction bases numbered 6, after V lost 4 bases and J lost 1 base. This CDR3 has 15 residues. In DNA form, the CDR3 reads TGTGCCAGCAGCACTTACGGGACAGGGAACACTGAAGCTTTCTTT. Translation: CASSTYGTGNTEAFF.

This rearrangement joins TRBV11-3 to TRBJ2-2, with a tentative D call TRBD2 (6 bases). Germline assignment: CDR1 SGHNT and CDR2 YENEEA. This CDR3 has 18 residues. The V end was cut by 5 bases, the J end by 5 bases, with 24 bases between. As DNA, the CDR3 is TGTGCCAGCAGCGCCTCCGGGACTGCCCGTGTCCGGACCGGGGAGCTGTTTTTT. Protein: CASSASGTARVRTGELFF. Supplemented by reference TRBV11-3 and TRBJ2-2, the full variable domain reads EAGVVQSPRYKIIEKKQPVAFWCNPISGHNTLYWYLQNLGQGPELLIRYENEEAVDDSQLPKDRFSAERLKGVDSTLKIQPAELGDSAVYLCASSASGTARVRTGELFFGEGSRLTVL.

CDR3 nucleotides: TGCGCCAGCAGCCTAAACTATCAAAGCGGGAGATTTAACGAGCAGTACTTC. Translating it yields CASSLNYQSGRFNEQYF. The J gene is TRBJ2-7, the V gene TRBV5-1; TRBD2 matches at 8 bases. J gave up 5 bases and V 4 bases, and 17 bases lay outside the gene matches. Germline CDR1 SGHRS, CDR2 YFSETQ. The CDR3 extends over 17 amino acids. The whole variable domain, filled in from reference TRBV5-1 and TRBJ2-7, reads KAGVTQTPRYLIKTRGQQVTLSCSPISGHRSVSWYQQTPGQGLQFLFEYFSETQRNKGNFPGRFSGRQFSNSRSEMNVSTLELGDSALYLCASSLNYQSGRFNEQYFGPGTRLTVT.

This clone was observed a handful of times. The chain's CDR3 is CASSSNGREENEQYF. The CDR3, as DNA: TGTGCCAGCTCGAGCAACGGGAGGGAGGAAAACGAGCAGTACTTC. V usage is TRBV18 and J usage is TRBJ2-7; 8 nucleotides agree with TRBD2. Germline CDR1 KGHSH, CDR2 LQKENI. The CDR3 is made up of 15 amino acids. The V gene end was trimmed by 6 bases and the J gene end by 5 bases; junction bases not matched to a gene: 12. The full variable domain, its missing parts supplied by reference TRBV18 and TRBJ2-7, is NAGVMQNPRHLVRRRGQEARLRCSPMKGHSHVYWYRQLPEEGLKFMVYLQKENIIDESGMPKERFSAEFPKEGPSILRIQQVVRGDSAAYFCASSSNGREENEQYFGPGTRLTVT.

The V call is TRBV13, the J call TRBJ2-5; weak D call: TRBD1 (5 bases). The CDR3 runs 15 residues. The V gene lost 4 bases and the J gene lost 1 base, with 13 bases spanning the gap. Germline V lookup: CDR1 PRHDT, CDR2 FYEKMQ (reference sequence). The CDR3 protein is CASSSRPGIQETQYF. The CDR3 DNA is TGTGCCAGCAGCTCCCGCCCAGGGATCCAAGAGACCCAGTACTTC.

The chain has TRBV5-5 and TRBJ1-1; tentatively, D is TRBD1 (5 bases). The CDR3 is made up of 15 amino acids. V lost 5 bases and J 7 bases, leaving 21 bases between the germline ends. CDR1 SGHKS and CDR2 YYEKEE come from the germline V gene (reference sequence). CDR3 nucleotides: TGTGCCAGCAGTCATAGGGTTGGAGAGGGGATTGAAGCTTTCTTT. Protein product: CASSHRVGEGIEAFF.

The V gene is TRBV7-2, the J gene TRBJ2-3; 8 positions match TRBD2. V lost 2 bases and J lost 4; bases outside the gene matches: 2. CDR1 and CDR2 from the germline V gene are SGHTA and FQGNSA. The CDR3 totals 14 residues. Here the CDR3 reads CASSLSGGPDTQYF. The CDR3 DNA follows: TGTGCCAGCAGCTTATCGGGAGGGCCAGATACGCAGTATTTT. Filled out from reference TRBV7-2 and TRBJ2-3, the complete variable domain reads GAGVSQSPSNKVTEKGKDVELRCDPISGHTALYWYRQSLGQGLEFLIYFQGNSAPDKSGLPSDRFSAERTGGSVSTLTIQRTQQEDSAVYLCASSLSGGPDTQYFGPGTRLTVL.

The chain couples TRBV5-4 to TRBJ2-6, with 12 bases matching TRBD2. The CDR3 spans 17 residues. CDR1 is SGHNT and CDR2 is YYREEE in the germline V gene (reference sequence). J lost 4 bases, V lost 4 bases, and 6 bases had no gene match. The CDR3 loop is CASSRLAGEDGANVLTF. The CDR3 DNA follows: TGTGCCAGCAGCAGACTAGCGGGAGAGGACGGGGCCAACGTCCTGACTTTC.

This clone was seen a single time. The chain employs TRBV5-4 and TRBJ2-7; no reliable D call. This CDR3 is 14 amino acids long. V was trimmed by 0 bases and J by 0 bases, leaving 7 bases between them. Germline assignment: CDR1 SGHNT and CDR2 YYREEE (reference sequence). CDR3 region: CASSLAASSYEQYF. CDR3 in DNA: TGTGCCAGCAGCTTGGCCGCGAGCTCCTACGAGCAGTACTTC.